What follows are 11 T cell receptor beta chains derived from one specimen sequenced in a study of immune evolution from preneoplasia to lung adenocarcinoma. Sequenced by immunoSEQ multiplex PCR; TCRdb stores in-frame clones only, minus some. The sample includes roughly 4,000 clones, 83% of them seen just once. The specimen was FFPE minimally invasive lung adenocarcinoma tissue. Every receptor here comes from a person between 55 and 69 years old with lung adenocarcinoma.

Only one count was recorded for this clone. The chain recombines TRBV14 with TRBJ2-1; no definite D call. Deletions cut 1 base from V and 8 bases from J, with 9 bases between. In germline, CDR1 is SGHDN, CDR2 FVKESK. The CDR3 extends over 13 amino acids. Written as DNA, the CDR3 is TGTGCCAGCAGCCAAGGCGTCCGGGATGAGCAGTTCTTC. Residues: CASSQGVRDEQFF.

The genes are TRBV30 and TRBJ2-7; perhaps TRBD1 as D (8 bases). V was cut by 1 base and J by 2 bases, with 12 bases left in between. Per germline, CDR1 GTSNPN and CDR2 SVGIG (reference sequence). The length of the CDR3 is 14 residues. The CDR3 DNA reads as TGTGCCTGGAGTGACAGGGGGGGTCCCTACGAGCAGTACTTC. Translation: CAWSDRGGPYEQYF.

The V call is TRBV28, the J call TRBJ1-4; D gene unclear. The CDR3 sequence is 14 residues long. Trimming took off 2 bases at V and 5 bases at J, with 9 bases between the two ends. Germline V lookup: CDR1 MDHEN, CDR2 SYDVKM. The CDR3 sequence is CASSLRRFNEKLFF. In DNA form, the CDR3 reads TGTGCCAGCAGTTTAAGGAGGTTCAATGAAAAACTGTTTTTT.

This chain uses TRBV28 with TRBJ2-7; D tentatively fits TRBD1 or TRBD2 (5 bases each). Germline loops: CDR1 MDHEN, CDR2 SYDVKM. The CDR3 length is 13 residues. V was pared by 6 bases and J by 4 bases, with 13 bases between. CDR3 residues: CASSYGTRYEQYF. Here the CDR3 DNA reads TGTGCCAGCAGCTATGGGACCAGATACGAGCAGTACTTC.

V is TRBV6-6 and J is TRBJ2-7; no definite D call. Trimming removed 0 bases from V and 3 bases from J, with 3 bases in between. The CDR3 consists of 12 residues. Germline assignment: CDR1 MNHNY and CDR2 SVGAGI (reference sequence). The CDR3 coding sequence is TGTGCCAGCAGTTACTCGAGCTACGAGCAGTACTTC. Translating gives CASSYSSYEQYF.

V gene TRBV4-3 combines with J gene TRBJ2-2; 11 nucleotides match TRBD2. Trimming removed 4 bases from V and 6 bases from J; junction bases left unmatched: 10. The CDR3 covers 17 residues. CDR1 is LGHNA, CDR2 YSLEER, per germline. CDR3 in DNA: TGCGCCAGCAGCCGTGCCCTAGCGGGAGGTGGGGCCGGGGAGCTGTTTTTT. It is translated as CASSRALAGGGAGELFF.

The chain uses TRBV18 and TRBJ2-7; perhaps TRBD1 as D (6 bases). Germline CDR1 KGHSH, CDR2 LQKENI. V was pared by 5 bases and J by 2 bases, with 19 bases between. This CDR3 comprises 16 residues. The CDR3 here is CASSSLSGTRAYEQYF. Written as DNA, the CDR3 is TGTGCCAGCTCATCCCTTTCCGGGACAAGGGCCTACGAGCAGTACTTC.

The chain joins TRBV18 to TRBJ2-5, with D possibly matching TRBD1 (6 bases). V was shortened by 1 base and J by 0 bases, with 12 bases between the two germline ends. Germline V lookup: CDR1 KGHSH, CDR2 LQKENI. The CDR3 runs to 16 residues. CDR3 amino acids: CASSPLGQTHQETQYF. The CDR3 bases are TGTGCCAGCTCACCACTTGGACAGACCCACCAAGAGACCCAGTACTTC.

The chain recombines TRBV30 with TRBJ2-1; D uncertain. The V end was cut by 0 bases, the J end by 4 bases, with 10 bases between. The germline V gene encodes CDR1 GTSNPN and CDR2 SVGIG (reference sequence). The CDR3 has 14 residues. CDR3 loop: CAWSVDGAYNEQFF. DNA of the CDR3: TGTGCCTGGAGTGTGGACGGTGCTTACAATGAGCAGTTCTTC.

The rearrangement joins TRBV6-1 to TRBJ1-2; TRBD1 matches at 8 bases. The V gene's germline CDR1 is MNHNS and CDR2 SASEGT. The length of the CDR3 is 15 residues. Germline trimming cut 5 bases from V and 4 bases from J; bases unmatched to any gene: 9. CDR3 sequence: CASSTEDRGTYGYTF. The CDR3 DNA sequence: TGTGCCAGCAGTACCGAAGACAGGGGAACCTATGGCTACACCTTC.

As to this clone: The sample holds other DNA sequences that translate to the same CDR3. CDR3 loop: CAWSVGGKDQPQHF. In DNA form, the CDR3 reads TGTGCCTGGAGTGTAGGGGGGAAGGATCAGCCCCAGCATTTT. The chain has TRBV30 and TRBJ1-5; maybe TRBD1 (6 bases). Germline CDR1 GTSNPN, CDR2 SVGIG (reference sequence). The V and J ends lost 0 bases and 5 bases respectively, with 11 bases between them. The length of the CDR3 is 14 residues.